The TCR beta chain described here comes from a study of T-cell memory formation after mild COVID-19. Comments on this clonotype: Its antigen is not known.

Germline CDR1 DFQATT, CDR2 SNEGSKA (reference sequence). V was pared by 6 bases and J by 5 bases, with 10 bases of the junction left unmatched. The CDR3 has 15 amino acids. General observations from the study: Clones that contracted clustered mainly in CM and EM if CD4+ and in EMRA if CD8+.

TCRdb used MiXCR to reprocess the 5' RACE reads, holding one entry per CDR3 protein. Here the sample spans around 260,000 distinct CDR3 sequences, about 16% being singletons. The origin of this receptor is a man aged 18 to 30 who had mild COVID-19 (a few samples of this study predate the infection). Cell type and time point are not known. V gene TRBV20-1 combines with J gene TRBJ1-5, with 10 bases that match TRBD1. Sequenced material: PBMCs or a T cell subset sorted from them (not recorded which). The chain's CDR3 is CSAVEMDRGDQPQHF. In DNA form, the CDR3 reads TGCAGTGCCGTCGAGATGGACAGGGGGGATCAGCCCCAGCATTTT.